Below are 3 T cell receptor beta chains sequenced from a single sample in a study of blood T cell repertoires in COVID-19. Assay: immunoSEQ multiplex PCR; the TCRdb copy retains only in-frame clones and omits some. The repertoire holds about 62,000 clones, with approximately 90% as singletons. Sequenced input: peripheral blood. Source of these receptors: a woman older than 75 with acute or convalescent COVID-19.

This chain connects TRBV15 to TRBJ2-7, with D tentatively TRBD1 (5 bases). This CDR3 is 15 amino acids long. Between the trimmed V and J ends, which lost 1 base and 0 bases, there was a span of 10 bases. The V gene's germline CDR1 is LNHNV and CDR2 YYDKDF (reference sequence). CDR3 region: CATSRGGQGSYEQYF. The CDR3, as DNA: TGTGCCACCAGCAGAGGAGGCCAGGGCTCCTACGAGCAGTACTTC.

J is TRBJ2-1 and V is TRBV19; the match to TRBD2 covers 8 bases. Trimming at V came to 5 bases and at J to 3 bases, leaving 6 bases not matched to a gene. Germline V gene data show CDR1 as LNHDA and CDR2 as SQIVND (reference sequence). CDR3 length: 15 amino acids. The CDR3 region is CASSPGTRIYNEQFF. The CDR3 bases are TGTGCCAGTAGTCCCGGGACTAGAATCTACAATGAGCAGTTCTTC.

V is TRBV13 and J is TRBJ2-7; 10 bases align to TRBD1. CDR3 size: 14 residues. Germline CDR1 PRHDT, CDR2 FYEKMQ (reference sequence). V dropped 5 bases and J dropped 0; count of bases not matched to a gene: 1. CDR3 in amino acids: CASSRDRGSYEQYF. CDR3 coding DNA: TGTGCCAGCAGCCGGGACAGGGGCTCCTACGAGCAGTACTTC.